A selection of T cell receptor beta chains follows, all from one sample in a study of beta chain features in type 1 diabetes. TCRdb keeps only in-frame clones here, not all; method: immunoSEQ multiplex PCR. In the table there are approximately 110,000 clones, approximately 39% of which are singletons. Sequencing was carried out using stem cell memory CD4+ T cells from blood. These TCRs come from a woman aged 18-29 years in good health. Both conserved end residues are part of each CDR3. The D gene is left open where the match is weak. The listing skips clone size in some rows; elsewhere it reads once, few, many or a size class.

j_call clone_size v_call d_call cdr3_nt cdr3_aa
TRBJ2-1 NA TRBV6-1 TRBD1 TGTGCCAGCAGCCGGGACAGATACAATGAGCAGTTCTTC CASSRDRYNEQFF
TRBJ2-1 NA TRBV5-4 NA TGTGCCAGCCGGACACTAAATGGCTACAATGAGCAGTTCTTC CASRTLNGYNEQFF
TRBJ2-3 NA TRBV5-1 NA TGCGCCAGCAGCTCCGGGACTTCAACAGATACGCAGTATTTT CASSSGTSTDTQYF
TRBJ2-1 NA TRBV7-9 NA TGTGCCAGCAGCTTAGCAAACATGCGGGACCCTTCCTACAATGAGCAGTTCTTC CASSLANMRDPSYNEQFF
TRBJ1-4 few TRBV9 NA TGTGCCAGCAGCCCCCCGGTCGGTGAAAAACTGTTTTTT CASSPPVGEKLFF
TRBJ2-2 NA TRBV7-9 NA TGTGCCAGCAGCTTATATAACACCGGGGAGCTGTTTTTT CASSLYNTGELFF
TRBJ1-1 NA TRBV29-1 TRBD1 TGCAGCGTACAGGGGGCCGCTGAAGCTTTCTTT CSVQGAAEAFF
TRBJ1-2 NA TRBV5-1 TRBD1 TGCGCCAGCAGCTCCGGGACAGGAATATCTGTCCACACCTTC CASSSGTGISVHTF
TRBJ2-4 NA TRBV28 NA TGTGCCAGCAGTTTATGGGCAGGACTAGCCAAAAACATTCAGTACTTC CASSLWAGLAKNIQYF
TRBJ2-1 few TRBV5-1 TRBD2 TGCGCCAGCAAGGTAGCGGGAGAAGATGAGCAGTTCTTC CASKVAGEDEQFF
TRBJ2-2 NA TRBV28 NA TGTGCCAGCAGTTGGGGGCCCGGGGAGCTGTTTTTT CASSWGPGELFF
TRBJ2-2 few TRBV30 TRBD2 TGTGCCGGGACTACGAACACCGGGGAGCTGTTTTTT CAGTTNTGELFF
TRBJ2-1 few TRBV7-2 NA TGTGCCAGCAGCTTATTGTTTCGGTCTAGCGTAAATGAGCAGTTCTTC CASSLLFRSSVNEQFF
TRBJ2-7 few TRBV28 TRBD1 TGTGCCAGCGGGGGACAGGTTCCCTACGAGCAGTACTTC CASGGQVPYEQYF
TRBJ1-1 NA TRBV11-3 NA TGTGCCAGCAGCTTATCGGTCGGCACTGAAGCTTTCTTT CASSLSVGTEAFF
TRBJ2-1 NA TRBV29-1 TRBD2 TGCAGCGGGAATTCAGGCTCCCCAACTAGCGGGGGCCATCAGTTCTTC CSGNSGSPTSGGHQFF
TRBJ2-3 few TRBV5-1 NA TGCGCCAGCAGCTTGGGTCAGGGTTCCACAGATACGCAGTATTTT CASSLGQGSTDTQYF
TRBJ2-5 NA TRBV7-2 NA TGTGCCAGCAGCTTAGATATTCGGACTCAGCAGTACTTC CASSLDIRTQQYF
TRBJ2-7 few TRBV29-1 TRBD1 TGCAGCGTTAAACTTCAGGGGGCCAGCTACGAGCAGTACTTC CSVKLQGASYEQYF
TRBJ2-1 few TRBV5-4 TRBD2 TGTGCCAGCAGCTTACCTAGCGGGACCTACAATGAGCAGTTCTTC CASSLPSGTYNEQFF
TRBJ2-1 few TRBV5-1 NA TGCGCCAGCAGCCTCTACAATGAGCAGTTCTTC CASSLYNEQFF
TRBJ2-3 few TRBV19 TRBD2 TGTGCCAGTAGCGGACTAGCGGGAGTACGGGCAGATACGCAGTATTTT CASSGLAGVRADTQYF
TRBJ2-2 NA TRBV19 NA TGTGCCAGTAGTCTCGACAGGCTCAACACCGGGGAGCTGTTTTTT CASSLDRLNTGELFF
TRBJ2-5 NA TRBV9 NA TGTGCCAGCGGTCGGGATGTCACCCCCCAAGAGACCCAGTACTTC CASGRDVTPQETQYF
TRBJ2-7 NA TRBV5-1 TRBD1 TGCGCCAGCGCCCCGGACAGGGGTACCTACGAGCAGTACTTC CASAPDRGTYEQYF
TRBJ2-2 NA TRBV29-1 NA TGCAGCGTTTCAACGGTCGGGGAGCTGTTTTTT CSVSTVGELFF
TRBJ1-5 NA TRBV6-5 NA TGTGCCAGCAGTTACTCGGTGGCTGGTCGGGGGCCCCAGCATTTT CASSYSVAGRGPQHF
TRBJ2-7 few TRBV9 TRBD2 TGTGCCAGCAGCGTAGGGACTAGCGGTACCTACGAGCAGTACTTC CASSVGTSGTYEQYF
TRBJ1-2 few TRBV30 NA TGTGCCTGGAGTGTACTGTATACAGGGTCTAGAGGCTACACCTTC CAWSVLYTGSRGYTF
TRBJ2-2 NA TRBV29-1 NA TGCAGCGTTCGGGATTTCGGGGAGCTGTTTTTT CSVRDFGELFF
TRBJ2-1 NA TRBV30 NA TGTGCCTGGATTAGTCAGGCTTACAATGAGCAGTTCTTC CAWISQAYNEQFF
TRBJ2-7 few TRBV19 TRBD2 TGTGCCAGTAGTGTCGGGACTAGGAGGACCTACGAGCAGTACTTC CASSVGTRRTYEQYF
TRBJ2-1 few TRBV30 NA TGTGCCTGGAGGAGGGTGGTGAGCTCCTACAATGAGCAGTTCTTC CAWRRVVSSYNEQFF
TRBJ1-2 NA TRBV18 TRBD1 TGTGCCAGCTCACCGGGGACAGCCGGGCTCCTCTATGGCTACACCTTC CASSPGTAGLLYGYTF
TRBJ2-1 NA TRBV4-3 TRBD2 TGCGCCAGCAGCCGCCCTTTGGCGGGAGAGGGCAATGAGCAGTTCTTC CASSRPLAGEGNEQFF
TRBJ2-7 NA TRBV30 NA TGTGCCTGGAGTGATCTTTTGAGCGTTAGGGGCTTC CAWSDLLSVRGF
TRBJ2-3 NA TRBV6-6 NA TGTGCCAGCAGTTACCCCTCGGCAGATACGCAGTATTTT CASSYPSADTQYF
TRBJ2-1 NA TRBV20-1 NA TGCAGTGCAGCCCCCTATAATGAGCAGTTCTTC CSAAPYNEQFF
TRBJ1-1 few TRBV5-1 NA TGCGCCAGCAGCTTTCCAACAGCGGGCGGTGAAGCTTTCTTT CASSFPTAGGEAFF
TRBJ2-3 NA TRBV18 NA TGTGCCAGCTCCCTCACAGATACGCAGTATTTT CASSLTDTQYF
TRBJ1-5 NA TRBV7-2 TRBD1 TGTGCCAGCAGCTTAGGGACAGGGGTAAATCAGCCCCAGCATTTT CASSLGTGVNQPQHF
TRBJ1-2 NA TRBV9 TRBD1 TGTGCCAGCAGTAAAGACAGGGGGGACTATGGCTACACCTTC CASSKDRGDYGYTF
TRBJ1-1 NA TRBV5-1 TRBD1 TGCGCCAGCAGCTTAACAGGGGCCACTGAAGCTTTCTTT CASSLTGATEAFF
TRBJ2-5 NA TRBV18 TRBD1 TGTGCCAGCTCACCGGGGACAGGGAATTGGTACCAAGAGACCCAGTACTTC CASSPGTGNWYQETQYF
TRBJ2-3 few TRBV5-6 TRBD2 TGTGCCAGCAGCTTGAACTTCGCTAGCGGGAGGACAGATACGCAGTATTTT CASSLNFASGRTDTQYF
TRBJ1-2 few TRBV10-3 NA TGTGCCATCAACCCAGGGGTACGCTATGGCTACACCTTC CAINPGVRYGYTF
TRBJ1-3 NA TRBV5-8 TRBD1 TGTGCCAGCAGACCTCGACAGGGGGACTCTGGAAACACCATATATTTT CASRPRQGDSGNTIYF
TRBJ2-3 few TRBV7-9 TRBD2 TGTGCCAGCAGCTTATTGAGGGAGGGCCTTCCAGATACGCAGTATTTT CASSLLREGLPDTQYF
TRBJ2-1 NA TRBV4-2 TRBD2 TGTGCCAGCAGCCAAGGGGGACTAGCGGACTGGAATGAGCAGTTCTTC CASSQGGLADWNEQFF
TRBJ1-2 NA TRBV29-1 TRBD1 TGCAGCGCCGGGGACAGGGAAAACTATGGCTACACCTTC CSAGDRENYGYTF
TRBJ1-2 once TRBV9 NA TGTGCCAGCAGCGTAGAGATCAAGCCGGCTAACTATGGCTACACCTTC CASSVEIKPANYGYTF
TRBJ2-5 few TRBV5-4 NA TGTGCCAGCAGCTTACCGACAGAGGAGACCCAGTACTTC CASSLPTEETQYF
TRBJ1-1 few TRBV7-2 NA TGTGCCAGCAAAAACAGGGCCGCGGGTACTGAAGCTTTCTTT CASKNRAAGTEAFF
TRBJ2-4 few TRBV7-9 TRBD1 TGTGCCAGCAGCTTACGGGACAGGGGATTGAACATTCAGTACTTC CASSLRDRGLNIQYF